This note documents a single T cell receptor (beta chain) sequence. Its target antigen remains unknown. No much larger clone exists at a distance of one base, and base qualities are not known. This specimen belongs to a study of graft-versus-host responses after intestinal transplantation (TCRdb year 2021). In terms of the full investigation: The transplants that recipients got were multivisceral, liver-intestinal, or isolated intestinal. All recipients received anti-thymocyte globulin induction followed by maintenance tacrolimus and steroids for around 3 years. Graft-versus-host and host-versus-graft alloreactive T cell clones were tracked in the graft, circulation and bone marrow after intestinal transplantation using bulk TCR-beta CDR3 sequencing. Alloreactive clones were identified by sequencing pre-transplant mixed lymphocyte reaction products and comparing them with unstimulated pre-transplant donor and recipient T cells. The cohort enrolled some 23 intestinal transplant recipients, one of whom was a retransplant, and a few patients without pretransplant specimens were excluded. Donor T cell macrochimerism was defined as a peak of at least 4% donor T cells among recipient peripheral blood mononuclear cells. Rather than going through the commercial service, samples from three later patients were sequenced in-house on an Illumina MiSeq and processed with MiXCR. Broad study findings and their caveats: Early after transplant, peak levels of circulating GvH clones were found to be associated with declines in HvG clones. The conclusions were limited by the relatively low number and heterogeneity of the intestinal transplant patients. Patients with donor T cell macrochimerism had high GvH to HvG T cell clonal ratios in their allografts. GvH clones were found in recipient bone marrow, and some of the GvH clones appeared earlier in ileal mucosa or blood, which is consistent with an intestinal mucosal origin.

Libraries were prepared through the immunoSEQ multiplex PCR assay. In most patients, genomic DNA was isolated using the Qiagen DNeasy Blood and Tissue Kit and sent frozen to Adaptive Biotechnologies for TCR sequencing. High-throughput TCR-beta CDR3 sequencing of genomic DNA from most patients was performed by Adaptive Biotechnologies. As for the original processing: TCR sequencing data for around 19 patients were retrieved from Adaptive's ImmunoSEQ software; a few other patients were processed with MiXCR and VDJtools. To correct CD4 versus CD8 sorting errors, sequences present in both subsets at a frequency ratio below 5:1 were removed. Because the origin of CDR3 nucleotide sequences shared between donor and recipient could not be assigned, those sequences were removed. To count as alloreactive, a clone needed at least 2-fold expansion over unstimulated cells and a minimum CFSE-low frequency of 0.002% (template counts) or 0.001% (read counts). A clone was considered mappable if detected in the sequenced pre-transplant spleen, lymph node, or MLR CFSE-low populations of the donor or recipient. The cumulative frequency of alloreactive clones was calculated as a percentage of all sequences, weighted by copy number. Held by TCRdb, this immuneACCESS table contains in-frame sequences only and omits some clones. Under half of the omission traces to an unresolved V gene where checked; the cause of the rest is unknown. V and J calls and clone size are those listed in that table; D and trimming were worked out from the DNA. In this sample the table shows 85,000 to 100,000 clones, about 90% of which occur a single time. In total, the top ten clones hold roughly 0.17% of the sample.

The time point label on this specimen signifies: cells obtained before transplantation from donor or recipient. CD3+CD4+ and CD3+CD8+ populations were FACS-sorted from unstimulated pre-transplant donor and recipient cells taken from spleen or lymph nodes. V loses 5 bases at its end and J loses 5 bases; junction bases beyond the gene matches: 6. The germline V gene (reference sequence) sets CDR1 to MNHEY and CDR2 to SMNVEV. The CDR3 runs 14 amino acids, cysteine and phenylalanine included. CDR3 DNA is the only sequence kept; it has 42 bases, read in frame from the first base. Here the sequenced sample was unstimulated CD4+ T cells sorted from spleen or lymph node cells, taken before intestinal transplant. This receptor chain uses TRBV27 and TRBJ2-7; 10 bases in the middle match TRBD1. The TCR comes from a human donor who received an intestinal transplant. The sequenced DNA: TGTGCCAGCAGTCTCCGGGACAGGGGCAACGAGCAGTACTTC. It codes for CASSLRDRGNEQYF.